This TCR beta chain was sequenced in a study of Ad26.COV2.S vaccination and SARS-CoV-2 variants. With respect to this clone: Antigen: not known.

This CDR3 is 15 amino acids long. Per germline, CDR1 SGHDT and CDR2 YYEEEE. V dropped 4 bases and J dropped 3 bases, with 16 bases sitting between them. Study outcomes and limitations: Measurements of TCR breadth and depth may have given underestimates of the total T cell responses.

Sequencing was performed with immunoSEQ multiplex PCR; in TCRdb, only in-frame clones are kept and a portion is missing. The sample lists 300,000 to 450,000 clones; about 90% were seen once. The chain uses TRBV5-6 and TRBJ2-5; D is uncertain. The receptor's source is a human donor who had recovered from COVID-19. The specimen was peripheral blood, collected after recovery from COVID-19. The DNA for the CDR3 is TGTGCCAGCAGCCCCAAGACCCAACCTAAAGAGACCCAGTACTTC. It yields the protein CASSPKTQPKETQYF.